One sample yielded the 13 T cell receptor beta chains listed below, sequenced in a study of naive and memory T cell subsets. The SP2 primer and nested alpha and beta constant region primers amplified ligated cDNA in four rounds. TCRdb independently ran MiXCR on the 5' RACE reads; one entry per CDR3 protein. The repertoire holds 48,000 or so distinct CDR3 sequences, approximately 4.5% seen once, with around 0.88% in the top ten. TCR cDNA received a 3' ligated oligonucleotide that carried a UMI. These receptors all stem from a female donor in good health.

This clonotype was seen many times. The V call is TRBV7-2, the J call TRBJ2-1, with 8 bases fitting TRBD1. CDR1 and CDR2 (germline): SGHTA, FQGNSA. V shed 5 bases, J shed 8 bases, and the junction held 8 bases outside the gene matches. The CDR3 extends over 14 amino acids. The CDR3 reads CASSPPDREDEQFF. CDR3 sequence (DNA): TGTGCCAGCAGCCCCCCGGACAGGGAAGATGAGCAGTTCTTC.

This clonotype was counted ten times or more. This chain joins TRBV10-3 and TRBJ2-7; TRBD1 is a possible D gene (6 bases). The CDR3 runs 14 residues. Germline V lookup: CDR1 ENHRY, CDR2 SYGVKD. V shed 0 bases and J shed 6 bases, with 12 bases lying between them. The CDR3 loop is CAISESYREREQYF. CDR3 coding DNA: TGTGCCATCAGTGAGTCTTACAGGGAACGCGAGCAGTACTTC.

The CDR3 coding sequence is TGTGCCAGCAGTGCCTGGGTACCCGGCTCCTACGAGCAGTACTTC. Its protein product is CASSAWVPGSYEQYF. The V gene is TRBV25-1, the J gene TRBJ2-7; D unclear. The V gene lost 4 bases and the J gene lost 0 bases, with 13 bases spanning the gap. Per the germline V gene, CDR1 is MGHDK and CDR2 is SYGVNS. The CDR3 is 15 amino acids.

With respect to this clonotype: This clone may be a read error of a much larger clone one base away. V usage is TRBV7-9 and J usage is TRBJ2-5, with TRBD2 as a possible D gene (5 bases). The CDR3 runs 13 residues. The V gene lost 5 bases and the J gene lost 4 bases, with 11 bases spanning the gap. Germline lookup yields CDR1 SEHNR and CDR2 FQNEAQ (reference sequence). Here the CDR3 reads CASSLRETETQYF. Written as DNA, the CDR3 is TGTGCCAGCAGCCTCCGGGAAACAGAGACCCAGTACTTC.

This clonotype was observed many times. The chain links TRBV19 to TRBJ1-1; D remains unclear. Germline CDR1 LNHDA, CDR2 SQIVND (reference sequence). Trimming took off 5 bases at V and 1 base at J, with 8 bases between the two ends. The CDR3 has 13 residues. Here the CDR3 DNA reads TGTGCCAGTAGTTCAAGCACGAACACTGAAGCTTTCTTT. Its translation: CASSSSTNTEAFF.

In this sample, this clonotype turned up many times. The rearrangement uses TRBV6-6 and TRBJ2-2; 15 bases fit TRBD2. The junction had 4 bases not matched to a gene; V was cut back by 0 bases and J by 5 bases. CDR1 and CDR2 (germline): MNHNY, SVGAGI (reference sequence). The CDR3 has 18 residues. In DNA form, the CDR3 reads TGTGCCAGCAGTTACTCGGGACTAGCGGGAGGTTGGACCGGGGAGCTGTTTTTT. This sequence encodes CASSYSGLAGGWTGELFF.

This clonotype was counted many times. J is TRBJ2-7 and V is TRBV29-1; D is perhaps TRBD1 (6 bases). Between the trimmed V and J ends, which lost 4 bases and 4 bases, there was a span of 14 bases. Per germline, CDR1 SQVTM and CDR2 ANQGSEA. CDR3 length equals 13 residues. DNA for the CDR3: TGCAGCGTTGTGGGACACGGGTTGTACGAGCAGTACTTC. Encoded protein: CSVVGHGLYEQYF.

This clonotype was seen a few times. The V call is TRBV29-1, the J call TRBJ2-3; D gene unclear. CDR1 and CDR2 (germline): SQVTM, ANQGSEA. CDR3 size: 12 residues. V dropped 6 bases and J dropped 4 bases, with 11 bases sitting between them. CDR3 DNA: TGCAGCGTCCTTGCCGATTCAGATACGCAGTATTTT. Translating gives CSVLADSDTQYF.

This clonotype was recorded at least ten times. This chain connects TRBV6-2 or TRBV6-3 to TRBJ1-2, with 8 bases identical to TRBD1. Germline V gene sequence: CDR1 MNHEY, CDR2 SVGEGT. This CDR3 region has 14 residues. Losses at the gene ends were 6 bases for V and 4 bases for J; bases not matched to a gene: 7. CDR3: CASRPTGGGYGYTF. For the CDR3, the DNA is TGTGCCAGCAGACCAACAGGGGGAGGCTATGGCTACACCTTC.

This clonotype was seen repeatedly, ten times or more. The gene calls are TRBV7-2 and TRBJ1-2; TRBD1 matches at 11 bases. CDR1 SGHTA and CDR2 FQGNSA come from the germline V gene. The CDR3 has 16 residues. The junction had 10 bases not matched to a gene; V was cut back by 6 bases and J by 4 bases. The CDR3 nucleotides are TGTGCCAGCAGGCCTCCCGGACAGGGGGCCGGCTATGGCTACACCTTC. Translation gives CASRPPGQGAGYGYTF.

In this sample, this clonotype turned up many times. This rearrangement joins TRBV3-1 to TRBJ2-5; 8 nucleotides align to TRBD2. The CDR3 runs to 14 residues. The V segment lost 4 bases and the J segment 5 bases; nucleotides outside the gene matches: 6. Germline V gives CDR1 LGHDT, CDR2 YNNKEL (reference sequence). The CDR3 region is CASSRGLAAETQYF. DNA for the CDR3: TGTGCCAGCAGCCGAGGACTAGCAGCGGAGACCCAGTACTTC.

This clonotype has a count of ten or more. The rearrangement uses TRBV5-5 and TRBJ2-7; weak D call: TRBD2 (6 bases). Germline CDR1 SGHKS, CDR2 YYEKEE (reference sequence). CDR3 length: 12 amino acids. V was trimmed by 7 bases and J by 1 base, leaving 9 bases between them. The CDR3 is CASFAGSYEQYF. CDR3 bases: TGTGCCAGCTTTGCGGGGTCCTACGAGCAGTACTTC. Filled out from reference TRBV5-5 and TRBJ2-7, the complete variable domain reads DAGVTQSPTHLIKTRGQQVTLRCSPISGHKSVSWYQQVLGQGPQFIFQYYEKEERGRGNFPDRFSARQFPNYSSELNVNALLLGDSALYLCASFAGSYEQYFGPGTRLTVT.

In this sample, this clonotype turned up many times. The chain recombines TRBV7-9 with TRBJ2-1; 8 bases agree with TRBD1. Germline V CDR1 and CDR2: SEHNR, FQNEAQ (reference sequence). CDR3 size: 15 residues. The ends lost 8 bases at V and 5 bases at J; junction bases unmatched: 11. CDR3 sequence: CASRIQGVLNNEQFF. CDR3 coding DNA: TGTGCCAGCCGCATACAGGGGGTCCTGAACAATGAGCAGTTCTTC.